What follows are 15 T cell receptor beta chains derived from one specimen sequenced in a study of shared clonotypes between healthy human individuals. Sequenced by immunoSEQ multiplex PCR; TCRdb stores in-frame clones only, minus some. The table has 2.3 million or so clones, more than 80% seen once; the top ten hold 0.39%. The sample consisted of naive CD4+ T cells from PBMCs. Described subset: CD45RA+ positively selected. The receptors were gathered from a man between 18 and 35 years old in good health. Some clones in this sample may be carry-over from other donors' samples.

V usage is TRBV5-4 and J usage is TRBJ1-3; a possible D gene is TRBD1 (6 bases). The CDR3 sequence is 16 residues long. The ends were cut back, 6 bases at V and 0 bases at J, with 16 bases in the middle. CDR1 and CDR2 from the germline V gene are SGHNT and YYREEE (reference sequence). CDR3 sequence: CASTLGGAGSGNTIYF. The CDR3, as DNA: TGTGCCAGCACTCTCGGGGGGGCCGGCTCTGGAAACACCATATATTTT. The whole variable domain, remainder taken from reference TRBV5-4 and TRBJ1-3, is ETGVTQSPTHLIKTRGQQVTLRCSSQSGHNTVSWYQQALGQGPQFIFQYYREEENGRGNFPPRFSGLQFPNYSSELNVNALELDDSALYLCASTLGGAGSGNTIYFGEGSWLTVV.

The chain couples TRBV2 to TRBJ2-1; D is unclear. Germline CDR1 and CDR2: SNHLY and FYNNEI. This CDR3 has 16 residues. V lost 6 bases and J 6 bases, leaving 21 bases between the germline ends. The CDR3 spells CASSAYATTTSNEQFF. CDR3 in DNA: TGTGCCAGCAGCGCCTACGCTACTACCACCTCCAATGAGCAGTTCTTC.

The chain is built from TRBV2 and TRBJ2-7; TRBD2 might be the D (6 bases). The V end was cut by 2 bases, the J end by 1 base, with 12 bases between. This CDR3 has 15 residues. In germline, CDR1 is SNHLY, CDR2 FYNNEI. Here the CDR3 DNA reads TGTGCCAGCAGTGAAACTTGGAGGGTATCCTACGAGCAGTACTTC. Protein: CASSETWRVSYEQYF.

The rearrangement joins TRBV5-1 to TRBJ2-7, with D unresolved. This CDR3 region has 15 residues. V lost 0 bases to trimming and J lost 2 bases, with 12 bases between them. Germline assignment: CDR1 SGHRS and CDR2 YFSETQ. CDR3: CASSLALTEAYEQYF. The CDR3 coding sequence is TGCGCCAGCAGCTTGGCCTTGACGGAAGCCTACGAGCAGTACTTC.

A few counts support this clone. This chain connects TRBV29-1 to TRBJ1-1; no definite D call. CDR1 is SQVTM and CDR2 is ANQGSEA in the germline V gene. V was clipped by 8 bases and J by 2 bases, with 15 bases between them. This CDR3 spans 13 amino acids. CDR3 in DNA: TGCAGCACCAGAGGGCAGTCCAACACTGAAGCTTTCTTT. It codes for CSTRGQSNTEAFF.

This clone was detected only once. The sample contains more than one DNA sequence encoding this CDR3. The chain combines TRBV5-4 with TRBJ2-3, with TRBD2 matching over 8 bases. Germline V gene sequence: CDR1 SGHNT, CDR2 YYREEE (reference sequence). Trimming at V came to 4 bases and at J to 0 bases, leaving 4 bases not matched to a gene. The CDR3 loop spans 15 amino acids. CDR3: CASSPRGGSTDTQYF. The CDR3 nucleotides are TGTGCCAGCAGCCCCCGGGGGGGTAGCACAGATACGCAGTATTTT.

The V and J genes are TRBV4-2 and TRBJ2-7, with no clear D. V lost 0 bases, J lost 7 bases, and 10 bases lay in between. Germline V gene lookup returns CDR1 LGHNA and CDR2 YNFKEQ. The CDR3 has 13 residues. This chain's CDR3 is CASSQDRIVEQYF. CDR3 nucleotides: TGTGCCAGCAGCCAAGATAGAATCGTGGAGCAGTACTTC.

The chain couples TRBV30 to TRBJ2-2; D gene uncertain. Germline lookup yields CDR1 GTSNPN and CDR2 SVGIG (reference sequence). The V end lost 7 bases, the J end lost 3 bases, and 6 bases lay between the germline ends. The length of the CDR3 is 11 residues. CDR3 sequence (DNA): TGTGCCTTTCGGGACACCGGGGAGCTGTTTTTT. It is translated as CAFRDTGELFF.

Worth noting for this clone: Other DNA sequences in this sample translate to the same CDR3. This sequence joins TRBV2 and TRBJ2-7, with D perhaps matching TRBD2 (5 bases). Germline V gene lookup returns CDR1 SNHLY and CDR2 FYNNEI. The CDR3 contains 11 residues. Trimming removed 8 bases at V and 0 bases at J, with 5 bases between. Here the CDR3 reads CASRDSYEQYF. CDR3 coding DNA: TGTGCCAGCCGGGACTCCTACGAGCAGTACTTC.

V and J are TRBV28 and TRBJ1-5; perhaps TRBD1 as D (6 bases). V was clipped by 5 bases and J by 5 bases, with 16 bases between them. The CDR3 contains 15 residues. Germline V gives CDR1 MDHEN, CDR2 SYDVKM. The CDR3 sequence: CASSRDRSGDQPQHF. CDR3 nucleotide sequence: TGTGCCAGCAGTCGAGACAGGTCGGGAGATCAGCCCCAGCATTTT.

This chain links TRBV13 with TRBJ1-1; D is ambiguous. Trimming took off 6 bases at V and 1 base at J, with 9 bases between the two ends. Looked up from germline, CDR1 is PRHDT and CDR2 is FYEKMQ (reference sequence). The CDR3 contains 13 residues. The DNA of the CDR3 is TGTGCCAGCAGTTTGACCGCGAACACTGAAGCTTTCTTT. Its protein product is CASSLTANTEAFF.

This clone appeared a single time. The chain recombines TRBV12-2 with TRBJ2-3. TRBV12-2 is a documented pseudogene. This CDR3 region has 13 residues. The CDR3 loop reads CASRFPKKDTQYF. The CDR3 nucleotides are TGTGCAAGTCGCTTCCCGAAGAAAGATACGCAGTATTTT.

Only a few counts were recorded for this clone. This sample includes further DNA sequences coding for the same CDR3. The chain recombines TRBV18 with TRBJ1-4; 8 bases are a match to TRBD1. The trim removed 3 bases at V and 3 bases at J, leaving 3 bases unmatched. This CDR3 comprises 15 residues. Germline CDR1 and CDR2: KGHSH and LQKENI. CDR3 sequence (DNA): TGTGCCAGCTCACCCAGGACAGGGTCTAATGAAAAACTGTTTTTT. This translates into CASSPRTGSNEKLFF.

As for this clone: Other DNA sequences within the sample encode an identical CDR3. This chain links TRBV29-1 with TRBJ2-3; 12 bases fit TRBD2. The germline gives CDR1 SQVTM, CDR2 ANQGSEA. V shed 6 bases and J 0 bases; nucleotides not matched to a gene: 1. The CDR3 covers 14 residues. CDR3 residues: CSVGTSGSTDTQYF. In DNA form, the CDR3 reads TGCAGCGTCGGGACTAGCGGGAGCACAGATACGCAGTATTTT.

The gene calls are TRBV27 and TRBJ1-2, with a tentative D call TRBD1 (5 bases). Germline V gene data show CDR1 as MNHEY and CDR2 as SMNVEV (reference sequence). This CDR3 has 15 residues. The germline V and J ends were trimmed by 4 bases and 0 bases, with 12 bases remaining between them. The CDR3 region has the DNA TGTGCCAGCAGTTCGACAGATAGTTCTAACTATGGCTACACCTTC. Translated: CASSSTDSSNYGYTF.